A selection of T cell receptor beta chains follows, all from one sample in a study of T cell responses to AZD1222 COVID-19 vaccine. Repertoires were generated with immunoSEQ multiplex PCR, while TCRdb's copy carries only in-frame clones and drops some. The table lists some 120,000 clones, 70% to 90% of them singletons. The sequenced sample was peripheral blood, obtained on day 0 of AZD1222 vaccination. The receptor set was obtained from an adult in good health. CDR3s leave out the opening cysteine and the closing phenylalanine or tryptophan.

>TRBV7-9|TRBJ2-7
ASSLWDSSYEQY
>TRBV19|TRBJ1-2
ASSLEPYGYT
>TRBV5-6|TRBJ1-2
ASSLEQPNYGYT
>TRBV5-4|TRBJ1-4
ASSSGGRAEKLF
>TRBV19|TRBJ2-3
ASTVAGGPPDTQY
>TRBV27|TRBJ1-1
ASSRTGTGHTEAF
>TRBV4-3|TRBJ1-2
ASSQGWDTNYGYT
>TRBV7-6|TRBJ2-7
ASSLRQGAPNEQY
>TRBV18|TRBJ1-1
ASSPGRGQGNTEAF
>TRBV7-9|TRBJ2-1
ASSWGLLGNEQF
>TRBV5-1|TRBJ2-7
ASSLNRYEQY
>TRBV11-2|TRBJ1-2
ASSSPRDRGRKGYT
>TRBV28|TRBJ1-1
ASSLAEPEAF
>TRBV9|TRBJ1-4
ASSARGQLLEKLF